This TCR beta chain came from a study of cytomegalovirus exposure and HLA in healthy donors. Whole-study findings and limits: Prior analysis indicated that the majority of TCR beta V segments exhibited productivity approximately 87% or approximately 30% of the time. HLA alleles were associated with 17,000 or so TCR beta sequences in a later analysis at 0.05 false discovery rate. The study put 150 to 200 TCR beta chains on its list as cytomegalovirus-associated. Further analysis was carried out later, and it showed several of the most significant clusters appearing linked to common viral pathogens.

This CDR3 spans 15 amino acids. Germline V CDR1 and CDR2: MDHEN, SYDVKM. Trimming took off 2 bases at V and 2 bases at J, with 12 bases between the two ends. In the case of this clone: What it binds is unknown.

The primer mix had 60 Vbeta and 13 Jbeta primers. TCRdb's copy holds only in-frame clones and misses some; the assay was immunoSEQ multiplex PCR. The sample contains under 200,000 clones, around 80% of which appear only once. The rearrangement uses TRBV28 and TRBJ1-2; the D is unclear. Sequencing was carried out using PBMCs. This clonotype was sampled from a male donor in good health and CMV-seropositive. Here the CDR3 reads CASSLPGIGNYGYTF. In nucleotides, the CDR3 is TGTGCCAGCAGTTTACCGGGGATCGGGAACTATGGCTACACCTTC.